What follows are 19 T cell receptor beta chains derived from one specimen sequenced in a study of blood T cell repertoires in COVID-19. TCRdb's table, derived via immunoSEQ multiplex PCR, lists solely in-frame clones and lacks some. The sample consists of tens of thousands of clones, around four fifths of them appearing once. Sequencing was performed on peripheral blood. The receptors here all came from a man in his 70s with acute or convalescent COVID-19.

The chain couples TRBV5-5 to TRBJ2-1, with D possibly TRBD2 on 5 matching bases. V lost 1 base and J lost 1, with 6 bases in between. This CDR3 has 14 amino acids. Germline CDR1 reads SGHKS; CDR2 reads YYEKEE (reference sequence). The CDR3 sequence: CASSLRGSYNEQFF. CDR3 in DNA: TGTGCCAGCAGCTTGCGCGGGTCCTACAATGAGCAGTTCTTC.

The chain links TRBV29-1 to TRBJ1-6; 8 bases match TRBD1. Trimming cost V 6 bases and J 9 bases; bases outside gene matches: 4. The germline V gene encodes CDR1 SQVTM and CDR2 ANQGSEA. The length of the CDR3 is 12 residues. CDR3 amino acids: CSVGDRGSPLHF. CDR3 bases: TGCAGCGTCGGAGACAGGGGTTCACCCCTCCACTTT.

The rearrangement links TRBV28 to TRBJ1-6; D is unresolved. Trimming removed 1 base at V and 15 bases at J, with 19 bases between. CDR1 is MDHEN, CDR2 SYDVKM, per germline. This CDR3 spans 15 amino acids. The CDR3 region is CASSLYGLQEFVLHF. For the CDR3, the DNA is TGTGCCAGCAGTTTATACGGGTTACAAGAGTTTGTCCTCCACTTT.

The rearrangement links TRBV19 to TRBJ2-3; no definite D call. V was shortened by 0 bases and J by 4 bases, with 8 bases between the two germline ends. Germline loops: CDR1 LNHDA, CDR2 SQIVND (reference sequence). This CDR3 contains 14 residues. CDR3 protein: CASSIDWSADTQYF. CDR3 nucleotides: TGTGCCAGTAGTATAGATTGGAGCGCAGATACGCAGTATTTT.

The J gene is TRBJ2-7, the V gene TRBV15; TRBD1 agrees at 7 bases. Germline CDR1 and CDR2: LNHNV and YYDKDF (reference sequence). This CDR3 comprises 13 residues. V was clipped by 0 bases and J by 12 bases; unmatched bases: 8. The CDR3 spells CATSRDGQVRRYF. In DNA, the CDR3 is TGTGCCACCAGCAGAGATGGACAGGTCCGGCGGTACTTC.

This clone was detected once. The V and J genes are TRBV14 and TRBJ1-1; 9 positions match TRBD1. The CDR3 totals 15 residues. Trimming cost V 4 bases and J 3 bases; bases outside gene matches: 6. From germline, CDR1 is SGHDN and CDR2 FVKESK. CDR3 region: CASSPSDRGDTEAFF. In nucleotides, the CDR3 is TGTGCCAGCAGCCCTTCGGACAGGGGAGACACTGAAGCTTTCTTT. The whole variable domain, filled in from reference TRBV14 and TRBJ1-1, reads EAGVTQFPSHSVIEKGQTVTLRCDPISGHDNLYWYRRVMGKEIKFLLHFVKESKQDESGMPNNRFLAERTGGTYSTLKVQPAELEDSGVYFCASSPSDRGDTEAFFGQGTRLTVV.

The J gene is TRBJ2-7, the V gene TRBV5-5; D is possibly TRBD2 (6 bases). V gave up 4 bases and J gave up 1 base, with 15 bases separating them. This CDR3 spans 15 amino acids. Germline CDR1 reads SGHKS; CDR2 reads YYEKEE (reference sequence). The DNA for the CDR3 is TGTGCCAGCAGCCCACGGACTAACCCATCCTACGAGCAGTACTTC. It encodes CASSPRTNPSYEQYF.

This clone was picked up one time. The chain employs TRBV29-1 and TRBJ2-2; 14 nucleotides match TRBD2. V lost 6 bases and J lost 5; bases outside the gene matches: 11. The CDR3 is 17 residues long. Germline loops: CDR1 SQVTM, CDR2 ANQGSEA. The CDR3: CSVFGTSGSLGTGELFF. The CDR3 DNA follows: TGCAGCGTCTTCGGGACTAGCGGGAGTTTAGGGACCGGGGAGCTGTTTTTT.

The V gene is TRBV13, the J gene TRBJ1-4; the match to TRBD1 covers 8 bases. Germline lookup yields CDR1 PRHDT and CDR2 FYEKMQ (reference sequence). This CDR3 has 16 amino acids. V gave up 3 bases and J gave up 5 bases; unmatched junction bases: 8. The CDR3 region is CASSFRTGGANEKLFF. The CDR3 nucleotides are TGTGCCAGCAGCTTTAGAACAGGGGGGGCGAATGAAAAACTGTTTTTT.

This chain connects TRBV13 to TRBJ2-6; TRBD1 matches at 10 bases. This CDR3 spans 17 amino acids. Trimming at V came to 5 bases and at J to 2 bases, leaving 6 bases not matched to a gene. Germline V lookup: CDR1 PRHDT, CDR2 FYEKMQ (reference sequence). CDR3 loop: CASSGRDRGTGANVLTF. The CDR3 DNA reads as TGTGCCAGCAGCGGCCGGGACAGGGGTACTGGGGCCAACGTCCTGACTTTC.

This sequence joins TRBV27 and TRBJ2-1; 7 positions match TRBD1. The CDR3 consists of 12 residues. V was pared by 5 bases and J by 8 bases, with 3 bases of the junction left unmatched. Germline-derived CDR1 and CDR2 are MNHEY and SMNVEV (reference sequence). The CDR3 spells CASSATGDEQFF. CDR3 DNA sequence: TGTGCCAGCAGTGCAACAGGGGATGAGCAGTTCTTC.

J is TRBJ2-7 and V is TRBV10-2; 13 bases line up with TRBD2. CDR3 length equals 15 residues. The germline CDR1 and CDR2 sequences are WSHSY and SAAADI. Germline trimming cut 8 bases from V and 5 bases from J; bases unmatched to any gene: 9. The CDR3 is CASLRTSGSSHEQYF. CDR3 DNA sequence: TGCGCCAGCCTCCGGACTAGCGGGAGTTCCCACGAGCAGTACTTC.

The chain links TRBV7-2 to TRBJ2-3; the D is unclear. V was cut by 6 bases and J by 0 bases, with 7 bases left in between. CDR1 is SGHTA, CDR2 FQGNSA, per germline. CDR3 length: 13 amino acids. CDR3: CASRAASTDTQYF. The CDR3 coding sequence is TGTGCCAGCAGAGCTGCTAGCACAGATACGCAGTATTTT.

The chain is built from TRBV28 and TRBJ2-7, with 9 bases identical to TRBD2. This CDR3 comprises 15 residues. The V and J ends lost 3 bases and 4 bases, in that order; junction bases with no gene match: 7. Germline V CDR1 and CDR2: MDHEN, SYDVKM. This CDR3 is CASSFLAGDGYEQYF. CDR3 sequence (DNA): TGTGCCAGCAGTTTTTTAGCGGGAGATGGGTACGAGCAGTACTTC.

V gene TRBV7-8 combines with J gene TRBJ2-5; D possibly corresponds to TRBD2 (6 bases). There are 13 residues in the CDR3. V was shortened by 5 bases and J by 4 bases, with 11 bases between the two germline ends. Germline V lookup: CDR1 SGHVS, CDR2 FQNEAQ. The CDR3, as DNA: TGTGCCAGCAGCCCGACTAGGGCAGAGACCCAGTACTTC. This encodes CASSPTRAETQYF. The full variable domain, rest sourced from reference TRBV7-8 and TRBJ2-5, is GAGVSQSPRYKVAKRGQDVALRCDPISGHVSLFWYQQALGQGPEFLTYFQNEAQLDKSGLPSDRFFAERPEGSVSTLKIQRTQQEDSAVYLCASSPTRAETQYFGPGTRLLVL.

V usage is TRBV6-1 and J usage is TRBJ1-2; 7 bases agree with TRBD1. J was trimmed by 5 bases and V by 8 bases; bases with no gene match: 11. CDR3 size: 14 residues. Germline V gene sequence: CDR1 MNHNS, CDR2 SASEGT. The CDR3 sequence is CASFKPGGWYGYTF. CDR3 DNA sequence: TGTGCCAGCTTCAAACCAGGGGGTTGGTATGGCTACACCTTC.

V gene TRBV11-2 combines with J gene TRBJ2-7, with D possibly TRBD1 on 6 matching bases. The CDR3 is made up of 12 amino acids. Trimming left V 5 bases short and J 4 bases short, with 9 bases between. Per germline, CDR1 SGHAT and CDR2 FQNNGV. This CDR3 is CASSGRGYEQYF. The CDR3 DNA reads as TGTGCCAGCAGCGGAAGGGGGTACGAGCAGTACTTC. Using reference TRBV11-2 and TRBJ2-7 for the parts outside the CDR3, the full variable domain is EAGVAQSPRYKIIEKRQSVAFWCNPISGHATLYWYQQILGQGPKLLIQFQNNGVVDDSQLPKDRFSAERLKGVDSTLKIQPAKLEDSAVYLCASSGRGYEQYFGPGTRLTVT.

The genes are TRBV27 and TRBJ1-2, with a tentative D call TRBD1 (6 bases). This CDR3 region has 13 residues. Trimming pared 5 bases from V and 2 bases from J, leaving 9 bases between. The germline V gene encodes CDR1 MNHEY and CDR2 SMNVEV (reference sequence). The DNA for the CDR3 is TGTGCCAGCAGTATCGACAGGAACTATGGCTACACCTTC. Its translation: CASSIDRNYGYTF.

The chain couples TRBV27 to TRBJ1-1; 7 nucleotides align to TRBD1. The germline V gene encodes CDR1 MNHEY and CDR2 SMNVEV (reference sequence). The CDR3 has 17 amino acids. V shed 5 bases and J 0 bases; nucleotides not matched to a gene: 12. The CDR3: CASSLGQLSSLNTEAFF. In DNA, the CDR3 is TGTGCCAGCAGTCTGGGACAGTTAAGCAGTTTGAACACTGAAGCTTTCTTT.